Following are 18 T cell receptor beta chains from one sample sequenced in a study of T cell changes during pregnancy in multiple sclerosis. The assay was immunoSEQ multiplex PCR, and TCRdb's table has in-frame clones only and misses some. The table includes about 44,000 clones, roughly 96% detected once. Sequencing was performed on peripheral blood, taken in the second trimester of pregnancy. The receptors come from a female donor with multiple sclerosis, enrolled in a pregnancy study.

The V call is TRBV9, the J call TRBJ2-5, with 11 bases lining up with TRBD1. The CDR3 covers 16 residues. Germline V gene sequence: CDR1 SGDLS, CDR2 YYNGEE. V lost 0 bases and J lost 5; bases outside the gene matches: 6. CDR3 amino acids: CASSVEDRGRRETQYF. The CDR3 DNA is TGTGCCAGCAGCGTAGAGGACAGGGGGCGGCGGGAGACCCAGTACTTC. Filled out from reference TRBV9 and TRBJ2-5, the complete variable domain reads DSGVTQTPKHLITATGQRVTLRCSPRSGDLSVYWYQQSLDQGLQFLIQYYNGEERAKGNILERFSAQQFPDLHSELNLSSLELGDSALYFCASSVEDRGRRETQYFGPGTRLLVL.

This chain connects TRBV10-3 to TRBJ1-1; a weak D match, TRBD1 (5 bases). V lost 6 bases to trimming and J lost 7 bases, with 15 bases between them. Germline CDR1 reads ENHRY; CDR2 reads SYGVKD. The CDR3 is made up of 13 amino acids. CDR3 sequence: CAISRWGGNEAFF. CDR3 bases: TGTGCCATCAGCCGGTGGGGGGGAAATGAAGCTTTCTTT.

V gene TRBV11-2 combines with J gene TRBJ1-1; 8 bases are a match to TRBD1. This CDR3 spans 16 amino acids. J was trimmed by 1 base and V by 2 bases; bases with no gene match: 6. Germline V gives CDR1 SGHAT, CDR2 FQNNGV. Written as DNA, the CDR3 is TGTGCCAGCAGCTTAATGACCGGACAGGGGAACACTGAAGCTTTCTTT. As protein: CASSLMTGQGNTEAFF.

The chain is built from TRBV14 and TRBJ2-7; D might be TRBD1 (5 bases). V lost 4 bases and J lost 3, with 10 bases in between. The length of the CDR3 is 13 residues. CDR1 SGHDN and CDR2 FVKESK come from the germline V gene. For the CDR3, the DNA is TGTGCCAGCAGCCGACAGACAGTCTACGAGCAGTACTTC. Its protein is CASSRQTVYEQYF.

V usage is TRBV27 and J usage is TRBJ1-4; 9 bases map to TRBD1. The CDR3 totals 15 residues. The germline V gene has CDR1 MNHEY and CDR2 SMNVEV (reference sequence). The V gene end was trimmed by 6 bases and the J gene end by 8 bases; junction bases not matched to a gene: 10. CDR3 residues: CASSGSGQGEEKLFF. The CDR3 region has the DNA TGTGCCAGCAGCGGCTCGGGACAGGGCGAAGAAAAACTGTTTTTT.

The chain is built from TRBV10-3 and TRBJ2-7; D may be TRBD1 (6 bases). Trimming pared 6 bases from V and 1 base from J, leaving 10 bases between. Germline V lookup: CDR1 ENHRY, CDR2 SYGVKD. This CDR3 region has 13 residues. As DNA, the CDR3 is TGTGCCATCAGAGGACAGAGTTCCTACGAGCAGTACTTC. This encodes CAIRGQSSYEQYF.

The CDR3 spells CASSLVGETQYF. CDR3 nucleotide sequence: TGCGCCAGCAGCTTGGTCGGGGAGACCCAGTACTTC. The chain links TRBV5-1 to TRBJ2-5; D ambiguous. The germline gives CDR1 SGHRS, CDR2 YFSETQ. V gave up 0 bases and J gave up 5 bases, with 5 bases separating them. This CDR3 contains 12 residues.

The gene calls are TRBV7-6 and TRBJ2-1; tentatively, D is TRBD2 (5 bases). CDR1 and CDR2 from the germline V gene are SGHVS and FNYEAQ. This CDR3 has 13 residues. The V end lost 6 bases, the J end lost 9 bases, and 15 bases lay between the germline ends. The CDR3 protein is CASSSSSLGEQFF. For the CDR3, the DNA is TGTGCCAGCAGTTCATCTAGCCTCGGTGAGCAGTTCTTC.

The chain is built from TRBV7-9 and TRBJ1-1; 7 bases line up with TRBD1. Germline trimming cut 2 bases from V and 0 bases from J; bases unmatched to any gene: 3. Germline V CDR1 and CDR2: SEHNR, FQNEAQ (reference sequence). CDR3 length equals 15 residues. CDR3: CASSLKGTVNTEAFF. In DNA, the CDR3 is TGTGCCAGCAGCTTAAAGGGGACAGTGAACACTGAAGCTTTCTTT.

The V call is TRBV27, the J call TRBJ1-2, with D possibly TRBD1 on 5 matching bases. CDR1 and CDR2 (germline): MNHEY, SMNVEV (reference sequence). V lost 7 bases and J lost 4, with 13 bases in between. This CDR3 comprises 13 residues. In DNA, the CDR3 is TGTGCCAGCAAGCAAGGGCAGGGCTATGGCTACACCTTC. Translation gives CASKQGQGYGYTF.

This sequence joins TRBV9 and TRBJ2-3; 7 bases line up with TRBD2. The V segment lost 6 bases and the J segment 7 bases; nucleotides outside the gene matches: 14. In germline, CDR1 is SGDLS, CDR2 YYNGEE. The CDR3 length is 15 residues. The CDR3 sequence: CASTLRAGVEYTQYF. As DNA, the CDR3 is TGTGCCAGCACCCTCCGCGCGGGGGTCGAGTATACGCAGTATTTT.

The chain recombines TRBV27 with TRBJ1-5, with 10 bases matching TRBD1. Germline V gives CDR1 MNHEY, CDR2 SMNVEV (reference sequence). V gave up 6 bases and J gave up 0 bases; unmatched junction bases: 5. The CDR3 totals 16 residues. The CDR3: CASSQDRGHSNQPQHF. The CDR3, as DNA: TGTGCCAGCAGCCAAGACAGGGGGCATAGCAATCAGCCCCAGCATTTT.

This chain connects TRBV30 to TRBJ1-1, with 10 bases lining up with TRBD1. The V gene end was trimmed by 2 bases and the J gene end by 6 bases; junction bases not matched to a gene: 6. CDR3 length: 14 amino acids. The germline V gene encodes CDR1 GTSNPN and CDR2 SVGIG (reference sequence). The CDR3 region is CAWSLETGGSEAFF. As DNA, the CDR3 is TGTGCCTGGAGTTTAGAGACAGGGGGCTCTGAAGCTTTCTTT.

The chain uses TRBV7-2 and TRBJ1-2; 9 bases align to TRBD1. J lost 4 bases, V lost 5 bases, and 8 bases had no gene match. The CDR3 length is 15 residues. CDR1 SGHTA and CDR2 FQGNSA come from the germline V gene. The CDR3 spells CASSRDRVKFYGYTF. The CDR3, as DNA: TGTGCCAGCAGCCGGGACAGGGTAAAGTTCTATGGCTACACCTTC.

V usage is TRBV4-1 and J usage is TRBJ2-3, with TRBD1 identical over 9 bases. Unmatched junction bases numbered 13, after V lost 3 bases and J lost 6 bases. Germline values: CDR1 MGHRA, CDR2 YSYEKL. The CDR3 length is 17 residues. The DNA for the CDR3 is TGCGCCAGCAGCCACCAAGGGGACAGGGCGGTTTTGGATACGCAGTATTTT. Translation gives CASSHQGDRAVLDTQYF.

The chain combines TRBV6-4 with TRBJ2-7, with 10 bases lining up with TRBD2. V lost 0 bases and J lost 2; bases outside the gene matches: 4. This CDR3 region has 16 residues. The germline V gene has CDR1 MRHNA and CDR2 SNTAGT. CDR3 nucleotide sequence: TGTGCCAGCAGTGACTCTCTAGCGGGGGTACCCTACGAGCAGTACTTC. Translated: CASSDSLAGVPYEQYF.

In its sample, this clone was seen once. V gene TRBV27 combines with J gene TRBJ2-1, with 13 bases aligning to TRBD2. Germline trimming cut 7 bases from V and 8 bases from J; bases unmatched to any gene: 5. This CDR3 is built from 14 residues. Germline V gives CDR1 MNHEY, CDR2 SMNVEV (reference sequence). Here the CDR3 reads CASKGLAGLDEQFF. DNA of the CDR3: TGTGCCAGCAAGGGACTAGCGGGATTGGATGAGCAGTTCTTC.

CDR3 in amino acids: CASSFNSNREKLFF. Here the CDR3 DNA reads TGCGCCAGCAGCTTCAACAGCAATCGGGAAAAACTGTTTTTT. The chain joins TRBV5-1 to TRBJ1-4, with D uncertain. V was pared by 2 bases and J by 8 bases, with 13 bases between. From germline, CDR1 is SGHRS and CDR2 YFSETQ. The CDR3 length is 14 residues.